This is a list of T cell receptor beta chains from one sample in a study of blood T cell repertoires in COVID-19. The protocol was immunoSEQ multiplex PCR, while the TCRdb copy is restricted to in-frame clones and leaves out a portion. The repertoire consists of about 180,000 clones, with 75% to 90% occurring once and the leading ten covering approximately 6.2%. The specimen was PBMCs or T cells enriched from blood (not recorded which). The receptors were sampled from a man between 40 and 49 years old who had recovered from COVID-19. Both conserved end residues are part of each CDR3. The D gene is left open where the match is weak. Expanded clones are given a class, and other clones once, few, many or no size at all.

>TRBV30|-|-|TRBJ1-4
CAWRDGGVSEKLFF
TGTGCCTGGAGAGACGGAGGGGTGAGCGAAAAACTGTTTTTT
>TRBV7-6|-|-|TRBJ1-6
CASSPRAGSDSPLHF
TGTGCCAGCAGCCCCCGGGCAGGGTCGGATTCACCCCTCCACTTT
>TRBV5-6|-|-|TRBJ1-3
CASSFGGVGNTIYF
TGTGCCAGCAGCTTCGGGGGGGTCGGAAACACCATATATTTT
>TRBV5-4|-|-|TRBJ2-5
CASRRAGETQYF
TGTGCCAGCAGGCGCGCCGGGGAGACCCAGTACTTC
>TRBV3-1/TRBV3-2|TRBD1|-|TRBJ2-4
CASSQELTGAVKNIQYF
TGTGCCAGCAGCCAAGAACTGACAGGGGCTGTCAAAAACATTCAGTACTTC
>TRBV9|TRBD1|-|TRBJ1-2
CASRQGNYGYTF
TGTGCCAGTAGACAGGGGAACTATGGCTACACCTTC
>TRBV5-6|TRBD1|-|TRBJ2-7
CASPTGRTYEQYF
TGTGCCAGCCCGACAGGGAGAACCTACGAGCAGTACTTC
>TRBV5-1|-|-|TRBJ1-6
CASSLGTGSNNSPLHF
TGCGCCAGCAGCTTGGGGACGGGATCGAATAATTCACCCCTCCACTTT
>TRBV28|TRBD2|-|TRBJ2-5
CASSLVVGGRETQYF
TGTGCCAGCAGTTTAGTGGTGGGAGGGAGAGAGACCCAGTACTTC
>TRBV20-1|TRBD1|-|TRBJ1-2
CSASPFTTGNYGYTF
TGCAGTGCTAGTCCCTTTACGACAGGGAACTATGGCTACACCTTC
>TRBV15|TRBD1|-|TRBJ2-3
CATSRDTHRDRGTDTQYF
TGTGCCACCAGCAGAGACACCCACCGGGACAGGGGCACAGATACGCAGTATTTT
>TRBV7-3|-|-|TRBJ2-2
CASSPTGGPLSNTGELFF
TGTGCCAGCAGCCCCACCGGGGGTCCTCTATCGAACACCGGGGAGCTGTTTTTT
>TRBV5-5|-|-|TRBJ1-1
CASSAGLVEAFF
TGTGCCAGCAGCGCTGGTCTCGTGGAGGCTTTCTTT
>TRBV19|TRBD2|-|TRBJ2-3
CASKASGGADTQYF
TGTGCCAGTAAGGCTAGCGGGGGGGCAGATACGCAGTATTTT
>TRBV5-4|-|-|TRBJ2-1
CASSFREIPYEQFF
TGTGCCAGCAGCTTCCGGGAAATTCCCTATGAGCAGTTCTTC
>TRBV5-1|-|few|TRBJ1-4
CASSLGGRNEKLFF
TGCGCCAGCAGCTTGGGGGGCCGTAATGAAAAACTGTTTTTT
>TRBV7-9|-|once|TRBJ1-1
CASTPRGTNTEAFF
TGTGCCAGCACCCCCCGGGGGACTAACACTGAAGCTTTCTTT
>TRBV5-1|-|few|TRBJ2-7
CASSLGQNSYEQYF
TGCGCCAGCAGCTTGGGGCAAAACTCCTACGAGCAGTACTTC
>TRBV13|-|-|TRBJ2-2
CASSLWGSVNTGELFF
TGTGCCAGCAGCTTATGGGGTAGCGTGAACACCGGGGAGCTGTTTTTT
>TRBV2|-|-|TRBJ1-5
CASSEGRGGNQPQHF
TGTGCCAGCAGTGAGGGGCGTGGTGGCAATCAGCCCCAGCATTTT
>TRBV19|-|-|TRBJ1-5
CASRGSSSNQPQHF
TGTGCCAGCCGGGGGAGCAGTAGCAATCAGCCCCAGCATTTT
>TRBV6-2/TRBV6-3|TRBD1|-|TRBJ2-5
CASSYSPLEAGGRRETQYF
TGTGCCAGCAGTTACTCACCACTGGAGGCAGGGGGCCGGCGGGAGACCCAGTACTTC
>TRBV7-8|-|-|TRBJ1-2
CASSLAQGFYGYTF
TGTGCCAGCAGCTTGGCGCAGGGCTTCTATGGCTACACCTTC
>TRBV7-3|TRBD1|-|TRBJ2-1
CASSPTRTGVYEQFF
TGTGCCAGCAGCCCTACCAGGACAGGGGTTTATGAGCAGTTCTTC